Listed below are T cell receptor beta chains from one sample, sequenced in a study of blood T cell repertoires in COVID-19. Sequencing was performed with immunoSEQ multiplex PCR; in TCRdb, only in-frame clones are kept and a portion is missing. The sample gives about 200,000 clones, 75% to 90% of which show up once; about 4.8% is in the top ten. The sequencing input was peripheral blood. The origin of the receptors is a woman aged 35 to 49 with acute or convalescent COVID-19. The CDR3 runs from the conserved cysteine through the conserved F or W. D genes are given only for firm matches. Not every row has a clone size; where given, it reads once, few, many or a size class.

cdr3_nt: TGTGCCAGCAGTATTAGCGGGGGATCCCAAGAGACCCAGTACTTC
cdr3_aa: CASSISGGSQETQYF
v_call: TRBV2
j_call: TRBJ2-5
d_call: TRBD2
clone_size: .

cdr3_nt: TGCGCCAGTTCGGACAGGGGTGGAAATCAGCCCCAGCATTTT
cdr3_aa: CASSDRGGNQPQHF
v_call: TRBV10-1
j_call: TRBJ1-5
d_call: TRBD1
clone_size: .

cdr3_nt: TGTGCCAGCAGTCGGACAGGGTTCGATAATTCACCCCTCCACTTT
cdr3_aa: CASSRTGFDNSPLHF
v_call: TRBV6-6
j_call: TRBJ1-6
d_call: TRBD1
clone_size: .

cdr3_nt: TGTGCCAGCAGCATCGGACAGGGGGTCGGTACAGATACGCAGTATTTT
cdr3_aa: CASSIGQGVGTDTQYF
v_call: TRBV7-8
j_call: TRBJ2-3
d_call: TRBD1
clone_size: .

cdr3_nt: TGTGCCAGCTCACCAACGGACAGCTTCTGGACCTTC
cdr3_aa: CASSPTDSFWTF
v_call: TRBV18
j_call: TRBJ1-2
d_call: .
clone_size: medium-sized

cdr3_nt: TGTGCCAGCAGCCCGAATCCCGAGGGGGCAGGGAGGCAGGAAAAACTGTTTTTT
cdr3_aa: CASSPNPEGAGRQEKLFF
v_call: TRBV5-6
j_call: TRBJ1-4
d_call: TRBD1
clone_size: once

cdr3_nt: TGTGCCAGCAGCTTGGGTGAGACAGGCTCCTATGGCTACACCTTC
cdr3_aa: CASSLGETGSYGYTF
v_call: TRBV5-6
j_call: TRBJ1-2
d_call: .
clone_size: .

cdr3_nt: TGTGCCAGCAGCTTGGACAGGCTTGGCACAGATACGCAGTATTTT
cdr3_aa: CASSLDRLGTDTQYF
v_call: TRBV5-4
j_call: TRBJ2-3
d_call: .
clone_size: .

cdr3_nt: TGTGCCAGCAGTCCCTCTCGGGACAGACCACACACGGATACGCAGTATTTT
cdr3_aa: CASSPSRDRPHTDTQYF
v_call: TRBV27
j_call: TRBJ2-3
d_call: TRBD1
clone_size: once

cdr3_nt: TGTGCCAGCAGACTCGGGTCTGAGGGGGCCCCCAATCAGCCCCAGCATTTT
cdr3_aa: CASRLGSEGAPNQPQHF
v_call: TRBV7-2
j_call: TRBJ1-5
d_call: TRBD1
clone_size: .

cdr3_nt: TGTGCCAGCAGTTTACTATGGGGGGGGCCCCCTCCTAGCACAGATACGCAGTATTTT
cdr3_aa: CASSLLWGGPPPSTDTQYF
v_call: TRBV28
j_call: TRBJ2-3
d_call: .
clone_size: .

cdr3_nt: TGTGCCAGCAATAAGGACATTCCTGATCAGCCCCAGCATTTT
cdr3_aa: CASNKDIPDQPQHF
v_call: TRBV2
j_call: TRBJ1-5
d_call: .
clone_size: once

cdr3_nt: TGTGCCAGCAGCTTGGACCTAGCGGGGGGGTTCGGCACAGATACGCAGTATTTT
cdr3_aa: CASSLDLAGGFGTDTQYF
v_call: TRBV7-9
j_call: TRBJ2-3
d_call: TRBD2
clone_size: .

cdr3_nt: TGTGCCAGCAGCTTAGCGTCAGGTACCGGGGAGCTGTTTTTT
cdr3_aa: CASSLASGTGELFF
v_call: TRBV7-9
j_call: TRBJ2-2
d_call: .
clone_size: .

cdr3_nt: TGTGCCAGCAGTCCGTCACAGATTAATTCACCCCTCCACTTT
cdr3_aa: CASSPSQINSPLHF
v_call: TRBV6-5
j_call: TRBJ1-6
d_call: .
clone_size: .

cdr3_nt: TGTGCCAGCAGCCGAGTCACTAATGAAAAACTGTTTTTT
cdr3_aa: CASSRVTNEKLFF
v_call: TRBV11-2
j_call: TRBJ1-4
d_call: .
clone_size: .

cdr3_nt: TGTGCCAGCTCACCCGGGGGGAATAGCAATCAGCCCCAGCATTTT
cdr3_aa: CASSPGGNSNQPQHF
v_call: TRBV18
j_call: TRBJ1-5
d_call: .
clone_size: .

cdr3_nt: TGTGCCAGCAGCTTGCAGGATAGGAACACTGAAGCTTTCTTT
cdr3_aa: CASSLQDRNTEAFF
v_call: TRBV4-2
j_call: TRBJ1-1
d_call: .
clone_size: once

cdr3_nt: TGTGCCAGCAATGTTAGGGCAGGGAGCAATCAGCCCCAGCATTTT
cdr3_aa: CASNVRAGSNQPQHF
v_call: TRBV2
j_call: TRBJ1-5
d_call: .
clone_size: once

cdr3_nt: TGCGCCAGCAGCCCCGGGGGGCCGGGGGAGACCCAGTACTTC
cdr3_aa: CASSPGGPGETQYF
v_call: TRBV5-1
j_call: TRBJ2-5
d_call: .
clone_size: .